This is a list of T cell receptor beta chains from one sample in a study of blood T cell repertoires in COVID-19. Using immunoSEQ multiplex PCR, the repertoire was profiled, and TCRdb retains in-frame clones only, with some absent. The data contain about 310,000 clones, around 87% of them singletons. Sequenced input: peripheral blood. These receptor sequences come from a man in his 70s with acute or convalescent COVID-19. CDR3s include the opening cysteine and the closing phenylalanine or tryptophan. Each record gives: D gene, J gene, clone size, V gene, CDR3 protein, CDR3 DNA. A D gene is named only where the DNA matches it firmly. Clone size is shown for a subset of rows, as once, few, many or a class of expanded clone.

-,TRBJ1-3,-,TRBV9,CASSALQGRSGNTIYF,TGTGCCAGCAGCGCTCTACAGGGTCGCTCTGGAAACACCATATATTTT
-,TRBJ1-5,-,TRBV7-2,CASSQARGQPQHF,TGTGCCAGCAGCCAAGCCAGGGGTCAGCCCCAGCATTTT
-,TRBJ1-1,-,TRBV6-5,CASRGWGGDTEAFF,TGTGCCAGCAGGGGGTGGGGGGGCGACACTGAAGCTTTCTTT
TRBD2,TRBJ2-2,-,TRBV5-1,CASSLVGLAANTGELFF,TGCGCCAGCAGCTTGGTGGGGCTAGCGGCTAACACCGGGGAGCTGTTTTTT
TRBD1,TRBJ1-6,-,TRBV5-5,CASSWGQGRSLGALHF,TGTGCCAGCAGCTGGGGACAGGGGCGAAGCCTAGGGGCCCTCCACTTT
TRBD2,TRBJ2-1,few,TRBV4-2,CASSHMAGLAGDEQFF,TGTGCCAGCAGCCACATGGCGGGACTAGCGGGCGATGAGCAGTTCTTC
TRBD1,TRBJ1-6,-,TRBV28,CANRQGTNSPLHF,TGTGCCAACCGACAGGGGACCAATTCACCCCTCCACTTT
TRBD1,TRBJ2-5,-,TRBV5-4,CASSLRGTEGAQYF,TGTGCCAGCAGCCTACGTGGGACAGAGGGAGCCCAGTACTTC
TRBD1,TRBJ1-2,-,TRBV3-1/TRBV3-2,CASSQADRGGYGYTF,TGTGCCAGCAGCCAAGCTGACAGGGGTGGTTATGGCTACACCTTC
TRBD1,TRBJ1-6,-,TRBV20-1,CSASTILGQGPLALHF,TGCAGTGCTAGTACGATTTTGGGACAGGGGCCTTTGGCCCTCCACTTT
TRBD1,TRBJ2-7,-,TRBV3-1/TRBV3-2,CASSQDPGQPYF,TGTGCCAGCAGCCAAGACCCGGGACAGCCGTACTTC
TRBD1,TRBJ1-2,-,TRBV28,CASSLAGGMAGFSGYTF,TGTGCCAGCAGTTTAGCAGGGGGCATGGCCGGTTTCTCTGGCTACACCTTC
TRBD1,TRBJ1-4,few,TRBV19,CASSSPGQGALEKLFF,TGTGCCAGTAGTTCGCCGGGACAGGGGGCGCTTGAAAAACTGTTTTTT
-,TRBJ2-3,-,TRBV28,CASSPGGDPSQYF,TGTGCCAGCAGCCCCGGGGGTGACCCCTCGCAGTATTTT
-,TRBJ2-1,-,TRBV7-2,CASSRDTSYNEQFF,TGTGCCAGCAGCCGGGACACCTCCTACAATGAGCAGTTCTTC
-,TRBJ2-5,-,TRBV15,CATSRAPGKETQYF,TGTGCCACCAGCAGGGCCCCGGGAAAAGAGACCCAGTACTTC
-,TRBJ1-2,-,TRBV4-1,CASSQASRAEYGYTF,TGCGCCAGCAGCCAAGCGTCGAGGGCGGAGTATGGCTACACCTTC
TRBD2,TRBJ2-7,-,TRBV30,CAWSVLGSGRGYEQYF,TGTGCCTGGAGTGTACTTGGTAGCGGGAGGGGCTACGAGCAGTACTTC
-,TRBJ2-1,-,TRBV6-6,CASSYSLRDYNEQFF,TGTGCCAGCAGTTACTCCCTTCGGGACTACAATGAGCAGTTCTTC
TRBD1,TRBJ2-4,-,TRBV20-1,CSASGDRVAKNIQYF,TGCAGTGCTAGTGGGGACAGGGTGGCCAAAAACATTCAGTACTTC
-,TRBJ2-7,-,TRBV6-5,CASRARQSSYEQYF,TGTGCCAGCAGGGCCCGACAGAGCTCCTACGAGCAGTACTTC
TRBD1,TRBJ1-6,-,TRBV2,CASRANRQGGYYNSPLHF,TGTGCCAGCAGGGCTAATCGACAGGGAGGTTACTATAATTCACCCCTCCACTTT
-,TRBJ1-6,few,TRBV10-3,CAIRQLTNSPLHF,TGTGCCATCAGACAGCTGACTAATTCACCCCTCCACTTT
TRBD1,TRBJ2-1,-,TRBV28,CASRRTGVNEQFF,TGTGCCAGCAGGCGGACAGGGGTGAATGAGCAGTTCTTC
TRBD2,TRBJ2-3,few,TRBV7-8,CASSGRTSGDTDTQYF,TGTGCCAGCAGCGGACGGACTAGCGGGGACACAGATACGCAGTATTTT
-,TRBJ1-2,-,TRBV29-1,CSVEDGRPAGYTF,TGCAGCGTTGAAGATGGCAGGCCGGCGGGCTACACCTTC
-,TRBJ2-6,-,TRBV29-1,CSVAGSGANVLTF,TGCAGCGTTGCAGGCTCTGGGGCCAACGTCCTGACTTTC